This entry features one T cell receptor (beta chain) sequence. The sample belongs to a study of blood T cell repertoires in COVID-19. The method was immunoSEQ multiplex PCR; TCRdb's version includes in-frame clones alone and lacks a portion of them. The sample yields roughly 26,000 clones, 80% to 95% seen once. The V end was cut by 3 bases, the J end by 7 bases, with 12 bases between. The CDR3 length is 13 residues. This TCR was sampled from a human donor in a cohort sampled during active COVID-19. Sequencing was carried out using peripheral blood. The rearrangement links TRBV12-3 or TRBV12-4 to TRBJ1-2; weak D call: TRBD1 (5 bases). The CDR3 DNA reads as TGTGCCAGCAGTTTTGGGGGGATGGGTGGCTACACCTTC. Translating it yields CASSFGGMGGYTF.